The present T cell receptor (beta chain) was sequenced within a study of blood T cell repertoires in COVID-19. Study at large: T cells, B-cell-depleted T cells, or PBMCs provided the cDNA or gDNA that served as material.

The assay was immunoSEQ multiplex PCR, and TCRdb's table has in-frame clones only and misses some. The top ten clones hold around 16% of a sample with approximately 180,000 clones, more than 75% of them seen once. The length of the CDR3 is 14 residues. This study enrolled people aged roughly 18 to 89 from approximately 24 US geographic areas. Cohort assignment relied on participant-reported clinical history. Cohort 3 recovery required two negative PCRs, clearance, or symptom resolution. The TCR originated in a woman between 45 and 60 years old who had recovered from COVID-19. This chain uses TRBV12-2 with TRBJ2-1; the table names TRBD2, a call not compared with the DNA. TRBV12-2 is annotated as a pseudogene. Sequencing was done on a sample of PBMCs or T cells enriched from blood (not recorded which). CDR3 amino acids: CASRFLAGYNEQFF. The CDR3 nucleotides read TGTGCAAGTCGCTTCCTAGCGGGGTACAATGAGCAGTTCTTC.